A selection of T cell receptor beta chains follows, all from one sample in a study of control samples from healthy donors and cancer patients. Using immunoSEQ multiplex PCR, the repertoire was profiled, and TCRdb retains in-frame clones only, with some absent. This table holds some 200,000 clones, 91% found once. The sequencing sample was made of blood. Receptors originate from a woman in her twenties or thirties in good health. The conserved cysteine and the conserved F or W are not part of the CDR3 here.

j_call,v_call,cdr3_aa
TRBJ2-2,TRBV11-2,ASSSTANTGELF
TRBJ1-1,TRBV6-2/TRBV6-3,ASSYDQRAEAF
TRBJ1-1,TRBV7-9,ASSWTGNTEAF
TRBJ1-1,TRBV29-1,SVGGAEAF
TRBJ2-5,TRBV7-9,ASSWDEETQY
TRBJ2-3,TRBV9,ASSVGTSKDTQY
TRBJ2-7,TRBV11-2,ASSRLAGLSSYEQY
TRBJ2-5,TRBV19,ASSMGRGEETQY
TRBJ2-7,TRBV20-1,SASRSYEQY
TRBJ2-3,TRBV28,ASRNSGSTDTQY
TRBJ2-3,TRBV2,ASSETSGGGDTQY
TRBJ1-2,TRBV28,ASSTTGGVYGYT
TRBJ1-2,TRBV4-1,ASSHPPGTEKHYT
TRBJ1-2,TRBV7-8,ASSLAANYGYT
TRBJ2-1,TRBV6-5,ASGTDSYNEQF
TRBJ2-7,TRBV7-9,ASSILAGGYEQY
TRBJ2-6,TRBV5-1,ASSPGTGPSGANVLT
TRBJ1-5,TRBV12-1,ASSFARRYSNQPQH
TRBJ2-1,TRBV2,ASSADSEQF
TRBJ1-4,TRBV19,ASGQGVATNEKLF
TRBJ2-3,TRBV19,ASSTSGDTDTQY
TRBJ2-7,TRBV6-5,ASSTPTGKYEQY
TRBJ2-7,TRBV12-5,ASGDRGQSYEQY
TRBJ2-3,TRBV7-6,ASRGLSTDTQY
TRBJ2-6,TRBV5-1,ASSLVVAGLSGANVLT
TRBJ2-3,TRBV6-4,ASSVGGTDTQY
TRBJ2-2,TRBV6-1,ASSERGGRWTNTGELF
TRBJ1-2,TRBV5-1,ASSLGQGRSGYT
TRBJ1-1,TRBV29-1,SVATVPYEAF
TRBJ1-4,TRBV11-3,ASSSGMKLF
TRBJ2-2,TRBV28,ASRAPTLTVTGELF
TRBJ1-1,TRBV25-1,ASSRQNTEAF
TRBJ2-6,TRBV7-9,ASSLGIHTGANVLT
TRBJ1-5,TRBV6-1,ASSEAQGEGQPQH
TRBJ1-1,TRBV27,ASSLFSPNTEAF
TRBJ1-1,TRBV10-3,ATYRGGNTEAF
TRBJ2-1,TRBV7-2,ASSLVPTDNEQF
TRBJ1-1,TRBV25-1,ASSEYRGEAF
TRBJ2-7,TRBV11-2,ASSLAPGAVAYEQY
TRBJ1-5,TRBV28,ASRQGGENNQPQH
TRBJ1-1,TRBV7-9,ASSLADLEAF
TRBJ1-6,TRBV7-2,ASSLAVNYNSPLH
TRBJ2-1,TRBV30,AWSRSGVSYNEQF
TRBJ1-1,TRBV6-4,ASSEAQHTEAF
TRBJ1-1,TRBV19,ASSSGTGGLNTEAF
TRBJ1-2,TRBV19,ASSIGVGYT
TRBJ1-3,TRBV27,ASSSQGYGSGNTIY
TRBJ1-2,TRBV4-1,ASSQDPTANYGYT
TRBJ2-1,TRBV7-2,ASSLVAGAYNEQF
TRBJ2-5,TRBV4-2,ASSQGQGVETQY